The rows below give T cell receptor beta chains drawn from one sample of a study of shared clonotypes between healthy human individuals. Method: immunoSEQ multiplex PCR; TCRdb's copy keeps in-frame clones and lacks some. The sample holds 950,000 to 1,200,000 clones, approximately 80% seen once. The sample consisted of memory CD4+ T cells from PBMCs. All receptors derive from a man in his late teens or twenties in good health. Some clones in this sample may be carry-over from other donors' samples. CDR3s include the opening cysteine and the closing phenylalanine or tryptophan. A D gene is named only where the DNA matches it firmly. The size field is filled for only some rows; it gives once, few, many or a size class.

TRBJ2-6,TRBV9,.,.,TGTGCCAGCAGCGTAGGCAGCGGAAGCTCTGGGGCCAACGTCCTGACTTTC,CASSVGSGSSGANVLTF
TRBJ2-1,TRBV28,.,.,TGTGCCAGCAGGGACGGGGGGCGGTCAATCGATGAGCAGTTCTTC,CASRDGGRSIDEQFF
TRBJ2-5,TRBV29-1,once,TRBD2,TGCAGCGTTGGACGGGGAGGGGAGACCCAGTACTTC,CSVGRGGETQYF
TRBJ2-3,TRBV18,few,TRBD2,TGTGCCAGCTCACCCGGACTAGCGGGAGAAGATACGCAGTATTTT,CASSPGLAGEDTQYF
TRBJ2-7,TRBV18,many,TRBD2,TGTGCCAGCTCACCAGAAGGACTAGCGGGGGCCTACGAGCAGTACTTC,CASSPEGLAGAYEQYF
TRBJ2-3,TRBV9,.,.,TGTGCCAGCAGCGTAGATATCGGGGGAGATACGCAGTATTTT,CASSVDIGGDTQYF
TRBJ1-2,TRBV5-6,.,TRBD1,TGTGCCAGCAGCTTGGTAGGGACAGGGACCCATGGCTACACCTTC,CASSLVGTGTHGYTF
TRBJ2-1,TRBV20-1,.,.,TGCAGTGCTAGAAGAGTAGATGAGCAGTTCTTC,CSARRVDEQFF
TRBJ2-3,TRBV27,.,TRBD2,TGTGCCAGCAGTCTCGAGTTCCTAGCGGGAGACACGAATACGCAGTATTTT,CASSLEFLAGDTNTQYF
TRBJ2-1,TRBV27,once,.,TGTGCCAGTAAGAGACCGGGGCCCTACAATGAGCAGTTCTTC,CASKRPGPYNEQFF
TRBJ1-2,TRBV4-1,once,.,TGCGCCAGCAGCCAAGCGATCCTTTTGGGCTATGGCTACACCTTC,CASSQAILLGYGYTF
TRBJ2-7,TRBV2,.,TRBD1,TGTGCCAGTCGGGACAGGGGGCTTTCCGAGCAGTACTTC,CASRDRGLSEQYF
TRBJ1-1,TRBV29-1,.,.,TGCAGCGCGGTCGTGGGTGGTAGGGAATCTGAAGCTTTCTTT,CSAVVGGRESEAFF
TRBJ2-3,TRBV5-1,.,.,TGCGCCAGCAGCTTGGGAGCGACCACAGATACGCAGTATTTT,CASSLGATTDTQYF
TRBJ2-2,TRBV10-2,.,.,TGCGCCACCACATGGGGGATGACCGGGGAGCTGTTTTTT,CATTWGMTGELFF